This T cell receptor beta chain originates from a study of T-cell memory formation after mild COVID-19. The wider study: The study found TCR clusters largely donor specific. Study-wide results and limits: A second wave expanding day 15 to 37 was CD4+-biased; contracting clones were balanced. Those CD4+ clones that contracted were mainly in CM and EM (CD8+ ones in EMRA).

This CDR3 contains 14 residues. The V gene end was trimmed by 5 bases and the J gene end by 5 bases; junction bases not matched to a gene: 3. Germline V CDR1 and CDR2: SEHNR, FQNEAQ (reference sequence). TCR alpha and TCR beta cDNA libraries carrying sample barcodes and UMIs came from 5'RACE with constant-segment primers. One entry per CDR3 protein, called by TCRdb with MiXCR from the 5' RACE reads. In the table there are approximately 570,000 distinct CDR3 sequences, over 15% of which are singletons. This clonotype was found a few times. Its antigen remains unknown. The clonotype originates from an adult woman who had mild COVID-19 (a few samples of this study predate the infection). Cell type and time point are not known. The chain links TRBV7-9 to TRBJ2-5; 12 positions agree with TRBD2. The sequenced material came from PBMCs or a T cell subset sorted from them (not recorded which). The CDR3, as DNA: TGTGCCAGCAGCCGGACTAGCGGGGAGGAGACCCAGTACTTC. It translates to CASSRTSGEETQYF.